These T cell receptor beta chains were read from a single sample in a study of cytomegalovirus exposure and HLA in healthy donors. Repertoires were generated with immunoSEQ multiplex PCR, while TCRdb's copy carries only in-frame clones and drops some. The repertoire includes under 200,000 clones, about 78% of them detected once, and around 5.4% sits in the top ten. Sequencing was performed on PBMCs. The origin of the receptors is a middle-aged man in good health and CMV-seronegative. The CDR3 runs from the conserved cysteine through the conserved F or W. D genes are given only for firm matches.

TRBV19 . CASSWSGRYTEAFF
TRBV9 . CASSSGTPNTEAFF
TRBV7-2 TRBD1 CASSTRGLATNEKLFF
TRBV30 TRBD1 CAWSGGGEGETQYF
TRBV18 TRBD1 CASSPTQGVAFF
TRBV4-3 . CASSQGLSAGESGIETQYF
TRBV6-5 TRBD1 CASRSDRGNQPQHF
TRBV11-1 . CASRSHAALNSEQYF
TRBV19 TRBD2 CASSGISGSTETQYF
TRBV5-5 . CASNPNGQVANTGELFF
TRBV7-6 TRBD1 CASSLDETGEGTEAFF
TRBV7-9 TRBD1 CASSSPTLTGGVSYTF
TRBV11-2 TRBD1 CASSVNRGPDTGELFF
TRBV7-9 TRBD1 CASSLRQGGEKLFF
TRBV7-8 TRBD1 CASSLAAGTGGGEQYF
TRBV19 . CASSIDVSSQSYNEQFF
TRBV10-3 . CAISEDLGGPRGDTQYF
TRBV11-3 TRBD2 CASSFGQREDEQFF